Listed below are T cell receptor beta chains from one sample, sequenced in a study of blood T cell repertoires in COVID-19. TCRdb's table, derived via immunoSEQ multiplex PCR, lists solely in-frame clones and lacks some. The sample contains tens of thousands of clones, under 90% of which appear only once. The sequenced sample consisted of peripheral blood. The receptors stem from a man aged 60 to 69 with COVID-19, enrolled during active disease. Each CDR3 is given with its conserved first and last residue. A D gene is named only where the DNA matches it firmly. Rows give clone size only sometimes, using once, few, many, or a class for an expanded clone.

-	13	-	TRBJ1-1	TRBV19	TGTGCCAGTACACAGGGCGATAACACTGAAGCTTTCTTT	CASTQGDNTEAFF
-	12	-	TRBJ2-7	TRBV11-3	TGTGCCAGCAGCTTAGAACAGTCCGAGCAGTACTTC	CASSLEQSEQYF
TRBD1	15	-	TRBJ1-1	TRBV18	TGTGCCAGCTCACCCCCGACAGGGGAGGGCACTGAAGCTTTCTTT	CASSPPTGEGTEAFF
TRBD1	14	-	TRBJ1-1	TRBV6-5	TGTGCCAGCAGTACCACAGGGGGCAGAACTGAAGCTTTCTTT	CASSTTGGRTEAFF
TRBD1	16	-	TRBJ2-1	TRBV7-8	TGTGCCAGCAGCCTAAATGACAGGGCATCGACCAATGAGCAGTTCTTC	CASSLNDRASTNEQFF
TRBD2	14	-	TRBJ2-5	TRBV3-1/TRBV3-2	TGTGCCAGCAGCCCGGGACTAGCGGAAGAGACCCAGTACTTC	CASSPGLAEETQYF
TRBD2	16	-	TRBJ2-1	TRBV10-2	TGCGCCAGCAAGGCCCAGACTAGCGGGAGGGCCAGTGAGCAGTTCTTC	CASKAQTSGRASEQFF
-	15	-	TRBJ2-2	TRBV7-8	TGTGCCAGCAGCTTAATCAACACCCTGACCGGGGAGCTGTTTTTT	CASSLINTLTGELFF
TRBD1	17	-	TRBJ2-7	TRBV28	TGTGCCAGCAGTTTATGGCCCGGGACAGGTGCGTCTTACGAGCAGTACTTC	CASSLWPGTGASYEQYF
TRBD1	13	-	TRBJ1-2	TRBV29-1	TGCAGCGCCGGGACAGGGGGCGACTATGGCTACACCTTC	CSAGTGGDYGYTF
-	16	-	TRBJ2-7	TRBV7-8	TGTGCCAGCATAAGTTTACTCGGGGGACCTCTCCTCGAGCAGTACTTC	CASISLLGGPLLEQYF
-	13	-	TRBJ1-3	TRBV3-1/TRBV3-2	TGTGCCAGCAGCCAAGTATCTGGAAACACCATATATTTT	CASSQVSGNTIYF
-	14	-	TRBJ1-4	TRBV2	TGTGCCAGCAGCCTACAGGGAACTAATGAAAAACTGTTTTTT	CASSLQGTNEKLFF
TRBD1	14	-	TRBJ1-2	TRBV2	TGTGCCAGCAAGGGAGACAGGGGTGACTATGGCTACACCTTC	CASKGDRGDYGYTF
-	13	-	TRBJ1-2	TRBV11-1	TGTGCCAGCACCGATGACAGGTCCTATGGCTACACCTTC	CASTDDRSYGYTF
TRBD2	18	-	TRBJ2-1	TRBV7-2	TGTGCCAGCAGCCCAGGGACTAGCGGGAGGGGAGCCTACAATGAGCAGTTCTTC	CASSPGTSGRGAYNEQFF
-	15	-	TRBJ1-1	TRBV25-1	TGTGCCAGCAGTGAATTGCGCCTAGGGGACACTGAAGCTTTCTTT	CASSELRLGDTEAFF
-	14	-	TRBJ2-7	TRBV5-1	TGCGCCAGCAGCTTGGACAGTACCTCCTACGAGCAGTACTTC	CASSLDSTSYEQYF
-	15	-	TRBJ1-3	TRBV25-1	TGTGCCAGCAGTGAGACAGCTAGCTCTGGAAACACCATATATTTT	CASSETASSGNTIYF
TRBD2	15	once	TRBJ2-1	TRBV11-3	TGTGCCAGCAGCTTCCTAGCGGGAGCGGTAAATGAGCAGTTCTTC	CASSFLAGAVNEQFF
-	15	-	TRBJ2-5	TRBV28	TGTGCCAGCAGTGCTGACAGGACACGGTTTGAGACCCAGTACTTC	CASSADRTRFETQYF
-	12	-	TRBJ2-7	TRBV7-2	TGTGCCAGCAGCTTATACAGGGACGAGCAGTACTTC	CASSLYRDEQYF
TRBD1	17	-	TRBJ1-1	TRBV19	TGTGCCACCAGGAAATTCGGGACAGGGGACTCGAACACTGAAGCTTTCTTT	CATRKFGTGDSNTEAFF
-	16	-	TRBJ2-3	TRBV7-3	TGTGCCAGCAGCTTAAATCCGGGAGATGGGACAGATACGCAGTATTTT	CASSLNPGDGTDTQYF
-	15	-	TRBJ1-2	TRBV18	TGTGCCAGCTCACCGGCCGGGACTGAAATCTATGGCTACACCTTC	CASSPAGTEIYGYTF
-	15	-	TRBJ1-2	TRBV19	TGTGCCAGTCATTCCCGGGACAAAGTCAGCTATGGCTACACCTTC	CASHSRDKVSYGYTF
TRBD1	15	-	TRBJ2-1	TRBV7-2	TGTGCCAGCAGCATCCAACAGGGGCCCTACAATGAGCAGTTCTTC	CASSIQQGPYNEQFF
-	14	-	TRBJ1-4	TRBV9	TGTGCCAGCAGCCCAGGGTCCCCAAATGAAAAACTGTTTTTT	CASSPGSPNEKLFF
-	13	-	TRBJ1-5	TRBV19	TGTGCCAGTACCCAAGTGGGGGGGCAGCCCCAGCATTTT	CASTQVGGQPQHF
TRBD1	14	-	TRBJ1-5	TRBV6-4	TGTGCCAGCGCCTTGGACAGGGGGAGTCAGCCCCAGCATTTT	CASALDRGSQPQHF
-	13	-	TRBJ1-6	TRBV19	TGTGCCAGTACTCGTAGGGGGAATTCACCCCTCCACTTT	CASTRRGNSPLHF
-	15	-	TRBJ2-3	TRBV28	TGTGCCAGCACCGGAAATATGGGGGAGGCAGATACGCAGTATTTT	CASTGNMGEADTQYF
-	11	-	TRBJ2-3	TRBV29-1	TGCAGCGTTGAGGACTTAGATACGCAGTATTTT	CSVEDLDTQYF
-	16	-	TRBJ2-2	TRBV24-1	TGTGCCACCAGTGATTTGCAGGGTTTTGACACCGGGGAGCTGTTTTTT	CATSDLQGFDTGELFF
-	14	-	TRBJ1-1	TRBV11-2	TGTGCCAGCAGCTTAGGGGCAGCGAACACTGAAGCTTTCTTT	CASSLGAANTEAFF
-	15	once	TRBJ2-5	TRBV24-1	TGTGCCACCAGTGATCTAGATTCCCTCCCCGAGACCCAGTACTTC	CATSDLDSLPETQYF
TRBD1	13	-	TRBJ2-7	TRBV29-1	TGCAGCGTTGAAGGACAGGGAGTCTACGAGCAGTACTTC	CSVEGQGVYEQYF
TRBD1	15	-	TRBJ1-4	TRBV5-6	TGTGCCAGCAGCTTACAGGACAGGGAAAATGAAAAACTGTTTTTT	CASSLQDRENEKLFF
TRBD1	14	-	TRBJ1-3	TRBV2	TGTGCCAGCAGGGACAGGGCCCTCGGAAACACCATATATTTT	CASRDRALGNTIYF
TRBD1	15	-	TRBJ1-1	TRBV5-4	TGTGCCAGCAGCGGAAGCAGGGGGCAGGACACTGAAGCTTTCTTT	CASSGSRGQDTEAFF
TRBD1	15	-	TRBJ2-7	TRBV28	TGTGCCAGCAGTTCGATCGACAGGGCCGCCTACGAGCAGTACTTC	CASSSIDRAAYEQYF
-	15	-	TRBJ1-1	TRBV4-3	TGCGCCAGCAGCCAAGAAGGGGTTGGGAACACTGAAGCTTTCTTT	CASSQEGVGNTEAFF
-	13	-	TRBJ1-1	TRBV18	TGTGCCAGCTCACTGACAGTGAACACTGAAGCTTTCTTT	CASSLTVNTEAFF
-	13	-	TRBJ2-1	TRBV27	TGTGCCAGCAGTTCGGTAACAGGGAGTGAGCAGTTCTTC	CASSSVTGSEQFF
TRBD1	13	-	TRBJ2-7	TRBV5-1	TGCGCCAGCAGCTCGGGACAGACTGGCGAGCAGTACTTC	CASSSGQTGEQYF
TRBD2	13	-	TRBJ2-7	TRBV24-1	TGTGCCACCGGAGAGCGGGGTTCCTACGAGCAGTACTTC	CATGERGSYEQYF
TRBD1	15	-	TRBJ2-2	TRBV9	TGTGCCAGCAGCGTAGGACAGGGTTACACCGGGGAGCTGTTTTTT	CASSVGQGYTGELFF
TRBD1	14	-	TRBJ2-5	TRBV9	TGTGCCAGCAGCGTTGGGGACAGCCAAGAGACCCAGTACTTC	CASSVGDSQETQYF